This T cell receptor (beta chain) was profiled in a study of T cell responses to AZD1222 COVID-19 vaccine. For the study at large: Investigators merged groups given second doses at roughly 4 or roughly 12 weeks.

The CDR3 is 15 residues long. Germline V gene lookup returns CDR1 LGHNA and CDR2 YSLEER. V was shortened by 2 bases and J by 4 bases, with 11 bases between the two germline ends. Points from the study as a whole: Reportedly, close to half of spike-specific TCRs are directed against unmutated variant regions.

For this clone: The antigen remains undetermined.

Clones were sequenced by immunoSEQ multiplex PCR, and TCRdb holds only the in-frame ones, with some missing. Here the sample spans 90,000 to 150,000 clones, 85% to 90% being singletons. This sequence was found in an adult in good health. V usage is TRBV4-3 and J usage is TRBJ1-4, with D maybe TRBD1 (6 bases). Here the sequenced sample was peripheral blood, taken on day 0 of AZD1222 vaccination. CDR3 amino acids: CASSQTGTGNEKLFF. As DNA, the CDR3 is TGCGCCAGCAGCCAAACAGGGACTGGTAATGAAAAACTGTTTTTT.